Listed below are T cell receptor beta chains from one sample, sequenced in a study of blood T cell repertoires in COVID-19. Generated by immunoSEQ multiplex PCR, the TCRdb table keeps only in-frame clones and is missing some. The data hold 250,000 to 350,000 clones, with 80% to 95% observed a single time. What was sequenced was peripheral blood. Source of these receptors: a woman aged 25-40 years with COVID-19, enrolled during active disease. The CDR3 runs from the conserved cysteine through the conserved F or W. D genes are given only for firm matches.

CDR3aa	CDR3nt	d_gene	v_gene	j_gene
CASSLGAGLAGVSGEQFF	TGCGCCAGCAGCTTGGGTGCGGGACTAGCGGGAGTATCAGGTGAGCAGTTCTTC	TRBD2	TRBV5-1	TRBJ2-1
CASSLVQRELNEQFF	TGCGCCAGCAGCTTGGTTCAGCGGGAGTTGAATGAGCAGTTCTTC	TRBD2	TRBV5-1	TRBJ2-1
CASSDRQGRRTNEKLFF	TGTGCCAGCAGCGACCGGCAGGGTAGGCGGACTAATGAAAAACTGTTTTTT	-	TRBV13	TRBJ1-4
CASSLANGQGYEQYF	TGCGCCAGCAGCTTGGCCAATGGACAGGGGTACGAGCAGTACTTC	TRBD1	TRBV5-1	TRBJ2-7
CAISGLAGGVREQYF	TGTGCCATCAGTGGCCTAGCGGGAGGGGTCCGGGAGCAGTACTTC	TRBD2	TRBV10-3	TRBJ2-7
CASSSQGMGPDTQYF	TGTGCCAGCAGCTCCCAGGGAATGGGGCCAGATACGCAGTATTTT	-	TRBV7-2	TRBJ2-3
CASSATVNTEAFF	TGCGCCAGCAGCGCGACAGTGAACACTGAAGCTTTCTTT	-	TRBV5-1	TRBJ1-1
CASSLDAGETQYF	TGTGCCAGCAGCTTAGACGCGGGGGAGACCCAGTACTTC	-	TRBV7-2	TRBJ2-5
CASSFPDGAETQYF	TGTGCCAGCAGTTTCCCCGATGGGGCGGAGACCCAGTACTTC	-	TRBV28	TRBJ2-5
CASSLQAPVQLYGYTF	TGTGCCAGCAGCTTACAGGCGCCAGTGCAATTATATGGCTACACCTTC	-	TRBV7-2	TRBJ1-2
CASSINAQGGNQPQHF	TGTGCCAGTAGTATAAATGCCCAGGGTGGCAATCAGCCCCAGCATTTT	-	TRBV19	TRBJ1-5
CASSLAANSNQPQHF	TGTGCCAGCAGCTTAGCAGCTAATAGCAATCAGCCCCAGCATTTT	-	TRBV7-2	TRBJ1-5
CAISGASGTHSSYNEQFF	TGTGCCATCAGTGGGGCTAGCGGAACCCATAGCTCCTACAATGAGCAGTTCTTC	TRBD2	TRBV10-3	TRBJ2-1
CASSRGLAGAADTQYF	TGTGCCAGCAGCCGCGGACTAGCGGGAGCGGCAGATACGCAGTATTTT	TRBD2	TRBV3-1/TRBV3-2	TRBJ2-3
CASSSGGAGNEKLFF	TGCGCCAGCAGCTCTGGGGGCGCGGGTAATGAAAAACTGTTTTTT	-	TRBV5-1	TRBJ1-4
CASSEKRGGADTQYF	TGCGCCAGCAGTGAGAAACGGGGGGGCGCCGATACGCAGTATTTT	TRBD2	TRBV10-1	TRBJ2-3
CASSLDRVGGELFF	TGTGCCAGCAGCTTGGACAGGGTGGGCGGGGAGCTGTTTTTT	-	TRBV5-5	TRBJ2-2
CASSLGGMDTEAFF	TGTGCCAGCAGCTTGGGCGGGATGGACACTGAAGCTTTCTTT	-	TRBV5-4	TRBJ1-1
CASSPAGTSLHTQYF	TGTGCCAGCAGCCCGGCCGGGACTAGCCTGCATACGCAGTATTTT	TRBD2	TRBV28	TRBJ2-3
CAIRRDRAEKLFF	TGTGCCATCAGACGGGACAGGGCTGAAAAACTGTTTTTT	TRBD1	TRBV10-3	TRBJ1-4
CASSLDGRGSRTDEQFF	TGCGCCAGCAGCCTGGATGGTAGGGGGTCCAGGACCGATGAGCAGTTCTTC	-	TRBV5-1	TRBJ2-1
CASIPLQGRSYNEQFF	TGTGCCAGCATCCCCCTGCAGGGTCGGTCCTACAATGAGCAGTTCTTC	-	TRBV28	TRBJ2-1
CASSPPGQRLSEQYF	TGTGCCAGCTCACCGCCGGGACAGAGGTTAAGCGAGCAGTACTTC	TRBD1	TRBV18	TRBJ2-7
CASSVAEGRPNYGYTF	TGTGCCAGCAGCGTAGCTGAGGGTAGGCCTAACTATGGCTACACCTTC	-	TRBV9	TRBJ1-2
CATAGGYEQYF	TGTGCCACCGCCGGGGGGTACGAGCAGTACTTC	TRBD2	TRBV10-3	TRBJ2-7
CASGTGTSGNEQFF	TGTGCCAGTGGTACCGGGACTAGCGGTAATGAGCAGTTCTTC	TRBD2	TRBV2	TRBJ2-1